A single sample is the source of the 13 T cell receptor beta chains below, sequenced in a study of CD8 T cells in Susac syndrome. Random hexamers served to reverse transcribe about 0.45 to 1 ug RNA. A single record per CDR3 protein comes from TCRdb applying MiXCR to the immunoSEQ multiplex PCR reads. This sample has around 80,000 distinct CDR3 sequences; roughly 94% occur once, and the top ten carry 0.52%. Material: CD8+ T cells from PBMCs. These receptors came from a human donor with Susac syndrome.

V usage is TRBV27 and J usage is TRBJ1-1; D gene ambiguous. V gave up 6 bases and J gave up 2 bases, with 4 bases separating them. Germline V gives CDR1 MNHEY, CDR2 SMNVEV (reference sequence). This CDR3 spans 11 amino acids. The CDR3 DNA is TGTGCCAGCAGAAGTAACACTGAAGCTTTCTTT. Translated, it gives CASRSNTEAFF.

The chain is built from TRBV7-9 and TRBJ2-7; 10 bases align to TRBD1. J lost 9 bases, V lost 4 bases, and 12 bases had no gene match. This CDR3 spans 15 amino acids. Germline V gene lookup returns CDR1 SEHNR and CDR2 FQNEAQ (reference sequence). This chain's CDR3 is CASSSTGTGDRAQYF. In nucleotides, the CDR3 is TGTGCCAGCAGCTCCACCGGGACAGGGGACAGAGCGCAGTACTTC. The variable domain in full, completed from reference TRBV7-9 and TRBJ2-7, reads DTGVSQNPRHKITKRGQNVTFRCDPISEHNRLYWYRQTLGQGPEFLTYFQNEAQLEKSRLLSDRFSAERPKGSFSTLEIQRTEQGDSAMYLCASSSTGTGDRAQYFGPGTRLTVT.

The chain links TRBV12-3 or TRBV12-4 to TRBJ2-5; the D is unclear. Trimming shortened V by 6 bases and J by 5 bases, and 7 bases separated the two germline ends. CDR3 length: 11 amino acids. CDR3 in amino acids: CASRDGETQYF. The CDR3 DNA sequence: TGTGCCAGCAGGGATGGCGAGACCCAGTACTTC.

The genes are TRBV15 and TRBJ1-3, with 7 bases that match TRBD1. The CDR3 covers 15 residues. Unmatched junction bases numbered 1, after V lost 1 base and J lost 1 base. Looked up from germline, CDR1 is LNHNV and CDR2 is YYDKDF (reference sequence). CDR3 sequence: CATSRGQGSGNTIYF. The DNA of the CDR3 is TGTGCCACCAGCAGAGGACAGGGTTCTGGAAACACCATATATTTT.

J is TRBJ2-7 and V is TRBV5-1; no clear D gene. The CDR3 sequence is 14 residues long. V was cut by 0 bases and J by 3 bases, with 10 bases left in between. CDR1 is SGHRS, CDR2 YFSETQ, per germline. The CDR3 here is CASSLGPEHYEQYF. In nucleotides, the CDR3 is TGCGCCAGCAGCTTGGGGCCGGAGCACTACGAGCAGTACTTC.

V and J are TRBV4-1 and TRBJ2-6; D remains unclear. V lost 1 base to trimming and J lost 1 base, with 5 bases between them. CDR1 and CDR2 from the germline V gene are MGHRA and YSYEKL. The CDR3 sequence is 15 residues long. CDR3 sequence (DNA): TGCGCCAGCAGCCAAGCTCCGTCTGGGGCCAACGTCCTGACTTTC. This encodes CASSQAPSGANVLTF.

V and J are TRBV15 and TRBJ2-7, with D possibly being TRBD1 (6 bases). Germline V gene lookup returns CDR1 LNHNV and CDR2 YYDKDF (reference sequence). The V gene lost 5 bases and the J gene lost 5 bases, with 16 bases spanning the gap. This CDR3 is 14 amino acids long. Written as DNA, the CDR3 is TGTGCCACCAGCGGACGAGGGGGTTTCGACGAGCAGTACTTC. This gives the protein CATSGRGGFDEQYF. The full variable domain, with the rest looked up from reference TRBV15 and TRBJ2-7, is DAMVIQNPRYQVTQFGKPVTLSCSQTLNHNVMYWYQQKSSQAPKLLFHYYDKDFNNEADTPDNFQSRRPNTSFCFLDIRSPGLGDTAMYLCATSGRGGFDEQYFGPGTRLTVT.

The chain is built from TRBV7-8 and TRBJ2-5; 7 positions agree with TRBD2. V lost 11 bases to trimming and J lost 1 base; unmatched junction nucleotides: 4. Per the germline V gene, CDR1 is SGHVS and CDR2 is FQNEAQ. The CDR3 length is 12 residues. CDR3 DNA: TGTGCCGCCTCTAGCGGCCAAGAGACCCAGTACTTC. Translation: CAASSGQETQYF.

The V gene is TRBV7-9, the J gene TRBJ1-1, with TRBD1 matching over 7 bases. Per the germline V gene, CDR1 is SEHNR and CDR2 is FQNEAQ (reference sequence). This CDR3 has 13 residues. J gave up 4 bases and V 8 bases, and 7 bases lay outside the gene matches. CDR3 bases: TGTGCCAGCGACGCGACAGGGTCCACTGAAGCTTTCTTT. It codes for CASDATGSTEAFF.

In DNA form, the CDR3 reads TGTGCCAGCAGCACCCGGGACGAAAGGTCAGATACGCAGTATTTT. Translating it yields CASSTRDERSDTQYF. The V call is TRBV13, the J call TRBJ2-3; the D gene could be TRBD1 or TRBD2 (5 bases each). The ends were cut back, 5 bases at V and 4 bases at J, with 16 bases in the middle. Per the germline V gene, CDR1 is PRHDT and CDR2 is FYEKMQ (reference sequence). This CDR3 has 15 residues.

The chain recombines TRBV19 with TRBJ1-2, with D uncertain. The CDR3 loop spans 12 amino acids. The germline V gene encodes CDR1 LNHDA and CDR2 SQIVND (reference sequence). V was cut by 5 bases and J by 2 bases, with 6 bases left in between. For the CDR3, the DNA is TGTGCCAGTAGTGCGGAAAACTATGGCTACACCTTC. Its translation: CASSAENYGYTF.

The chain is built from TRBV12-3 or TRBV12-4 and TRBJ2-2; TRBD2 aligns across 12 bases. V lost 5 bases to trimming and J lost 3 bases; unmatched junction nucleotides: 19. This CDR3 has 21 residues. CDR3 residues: CASSPILDPGTSGFYTGELFF. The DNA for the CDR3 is TGTGCCAGCAGTCCTATCCTCGACCCCGGGACTAGCGGGTTCTACACCGGGGAGCTGTTTTTT.

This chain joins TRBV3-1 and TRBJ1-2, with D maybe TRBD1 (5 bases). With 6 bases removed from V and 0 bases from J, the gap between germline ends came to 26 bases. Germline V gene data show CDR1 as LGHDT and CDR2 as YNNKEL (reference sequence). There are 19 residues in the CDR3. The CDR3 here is CASRFSPKSPGRTNYGYTF. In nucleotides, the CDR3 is TGTGCCAGCAGGTTTTCCCCCAAGTCTCCGGGACGGACTAACTATGGCTACACCTTC. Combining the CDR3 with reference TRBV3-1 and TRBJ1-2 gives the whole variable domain DTAVSQTPKYLVTQMGNDKSIKCEQNLGHDTMYWYKQDSKKFLKIMFSYNNKELIINETVPNRFSPKSPDKAHLNLHINSLELGDSAVYFCASRFSPKSPGRTNYGYTFGSGTRLTVV.